Here is one TCR beta chain with its context. Its target is unknown. The germline gene is not matched at one end of the junction; a read error may be the cause. This specimen belongs to a study of shared clonotypes between healthy human individuals. In the study overall: Three plates each covered CD4 naive and memory; CD8 naive two, CD8 memory one.

The study, taken as a whole, reports: A generally larger estimated richness was seen in naive subsets than in memory subsets. An expected dependence of interdonor clonotype sharing on sequencing depth was noted.

Looked up from germline, CDR1 is PRHDT and CDR2 is FYEKMQ (reference sequence). The CDR3 sequence is 17 residues long. The sorted-subset replicate PCRs were given around 200 ng DNA, which is about 30,000 T cell genomes. The assay was immunoSEQ multiplex PCR, and TCRdb's table has in-frame clones only and misses some. Altogether around 510,000 clones are present, around 96% being singletons, with the ten largest covering approximately 0.067%. Input material: naive CD4+ T cells sorted from blood. Subset denoted: CD45RA+ positively selected. The V and J genes are TRBV13 and TRBJ2-7; 11 nucleotides line up with TRBD1. This receptor was identified in a woman aged 30 to 39 in good health. CDR3 region: CASSLVGTGGIGYEQYF. The CDR3 DNA sequence: TGTGCCAGCAGTTTAGTCGGGACAGGGGGGATAGGCTACGAGCAGTACTTC. Using reference TRBV13 and TRBJ2-7 for the parts outside the CDR3, the full variable domain is AAGVIQSPRHLIKEKRETATLKCYPIPRHDTVYWYQQGPGQDPQFLISFYEKMQSDKGSIPDRFSAQQFSDYHSELNMSSLELGDSALYFCASSLVGTGGIGYEQYFGPGTRLTVT.